This TCR beta chain was recorded in a study of CD8 T cell repertoires and HIV-1 epitope variants. Background on the study: Enriched T cells were co-cultured with equal autologous T cell-negative cells.

Comment on this clone: The antigen is not known.

Profiling relied on immunoSEQ multiplex PCR, and the TCRdb table lists in-frame clones only, not all of them. The repertoire holds under 3,000 clones, with 65% as singletons. This CDR3 has 14 amino acids. V dropped 6 bases and J dropped 6 bases, with 18 bases sitting between them. Per germline, CDR1 SGHDN and CDR2 FVKESK. Material: cultured CD8+ T cells derived from PBMCs. This TCR derives from a male donor with HIV. The chain uses TRBV14 and TRBJ2-7, with D unclear. This chain's CDR3 is CASRPNLQLGEQYF. CDR3 DNA sequence: TGTGCCAGCAGGCCCAATCTTCAATTGGGCGAGCAGTACTTC.